The 11 T cell receptor beta chains listed next were all sequenced from one sample in a study of OX40 agonist ivuxolimab in advanced cancers. This table comes from immunoSEQ multiplex PCR, and its TCRdb copy is limited to in-frame clones, with some not included. The sample lists some 44,000 clones, 86% seen once, with less than 0.4% in the top ten. Material: CD4+ or CD8+ T cells sorted from blood, obtained in a trial of the OX40 agonist ivuxolimab. These receptors all come from an adult with an advanced solid tumor such as melanoma, head and neck, liver or kidney cancer.

V gene TRBV9 combines with J gene TRBJ2-5, with D perhaps matching TRBD2 (6 bases). The V gene lost 0 bases and the J gene lost 3 bases, with 9 bases spanning the gap. CDR1 SGDLS and CDR2 YYNGEE come from the germline V gene. This CDR3 is 14 amino acids long. The DNA for the CDR3 is TGTGCCAGCAGCGTAGGAGGCGGGGAAGAGACCCAGTACTTC. Translating gives CASSVGGGEETQYF.

The chain has TRBV6-5 and TRBJ2-1, with 12 bases aligning to TRBD2. V trimming: 6 bases; J trimming: 7 bases; junction bases outside the gene matches: 7. The CDR3 covers 15 residues. From germline, CDR1 is MNHEY and CDR2 SVGAGI. CDR3 nucleotides: TGTGCCAGCAGGGGACAGGGGACTAGCGGGAATGAGCAGTTCTTC. Amino acids: CASRGQGTSGNEQFF.

The gene calls are TRBV18 and TRBJ2-7; no reliable D call. The V gene lost 2 bases and the J gene lost 5 bases, with 4 bases spanning the gap. The germline gives CDR1 KGHSH, CDR2 LQKENI. The CDR3 is 11 amino acids. In nucleotides, the CDR3 is TGTGCCAGCTCACCAGACCACGAGCAGTACTTC. Protein sequence: CASSPDHEQYF. Combining the CDR3 with reference TRBV18 and TRBJ2-7 gives the whole variable domain NAGVMQNPRHLVRRRGQEARLRCSPMKGHSHVYWYRQLPEEGLKFMVYLQKENIIDESGMPKERFSAEFPKEGPSILRIQQVVRGDSAAYFCASSPDHEQYFGPGTRLTVT.

CDR3 protein: CASSYSGNKEQFF. In nucleotides, the CDR3 is TGTGCCAGCAGTTACTCGGGAAATAAAGAGCAGTTCTTC. This rearrangement joins TRBV6-5 to TRBJ2-1; D unclear. The germline V gene has CDR1 MNHEY and CDR2 SVGAGI. The CDR3 extends over 13 amino acids. V was pared by 0 bases and J by 10 bases, with 10 bases between.

This clone was seen a single time. The rearrangement uses TRBV2 and TRBJ1-1; D gene unclear. The CDR3 totals 13 residues. V lost 6 bases and J lost 0, with 8 bases in between. In germline, CDR1 is SNHLY, CDR2 FYNNEI. CDR3 region: CASSRQMNTEAFF. CDR3 nucleotides: TGTGCCAGCAGCAGGCAAATGAACACTGAAGCTTTCTTT.

This clone appeared a few times. V usage is TRBV6-1 and J usage is TRBJ1-2; 7 bases agree with TRBD1. The length of the CDR3 is 14 residues. With 6 bases clipped from V and 5 bases from J, the junction kept 9 bases outside the gene matches. Germline loops: CDR1 MNHNS, CDR2 SASEGT. The CDR3 sequence: CASRAGGVGYGYTF. The CDR3 DNA follows: TGTGCCAGCAGAGCAGGGGGGGTTGGGTATGGCTACACCTTC.

The chain's CDR3 is CASSLRSEKQFF. The CDR3 DNA reads as TGTGCCAGCAGCTTGAGGTCAGAGAAGCAGTTCTTC. The chain is built from TRBV7-6 and TRBJ2-1; D not certain. V gave up 3 bases and J gave up 11 bases, with 11 bases separating them. The CDR3 contains 12 residues. The V gene's germline CDR1 is SGHVS and CDR2 FNYEAQ.

The chain combines TRBV5-1 with TRBJ2-3, with a possible D match to TRBD2 (7 bases). The CDR3 contains 17 residues. Between the trimmed V and J ends, which lost 0 bases and 6 bases, there was a span of 20 bases. Per the germline V gene, CDR1 is SGHRS and CDR2 is YFSETQ. The CDR3 is CASSLAAGALGTDTQYF. CDR3 DNA: TGCGCCAGCAGCTTGGCCGCGGGGGCCCTGGGGACTGATACGCAGTATTTT.

The chain employs TRBV29-1 and TRBJ2-7; D might be TRBD2 (6 bases). The CDR3 runs 13 residues. From germline, CDR1 is SQVTM and CDR2 ANQGSEA. The V end lost 7 bases, the J end lost 2 bases, and 15 bases lay between the germline ends. CDR3 in amino acids: CSALDRGTYEQYF. The DNA for the CDR3 is TGCAGCGCCCTGGATCGGGGGACCTACGAGCAGTACTTC.

The chain combines TRBV19 with TRBJ1-5, with 7 bases fitting TRBD1. From germline, CDR1 is LNHDA and CDR2 SQIVND (reference sequence). The length of the CDR3 is 19 residues. V gave up 2 bases and J gave up 4 bases; unmatched junction bases: 17. CDR3 nucleotides: TGTGCCAGTAGTATAAAAAGCAGTGTGCAGGGGGGATTAAATCAGCCCCAGCATTTT. Amino acids: CASSIKSSVQGGLNQPQHF.

This chain connects TRBV2 to TRBJ1-1; no reliable D call. The CDR3 contains 12 residues. CDR1 SNHLY and CDR2 FYNNEI come from the germline V gene. V lost 5 bases, J lost 6 bases, and 10 bases lay in between. Here the CDR3 DNA reads TGTGCCAGCAGTAAAGAGCGCGCTGAAGCTTTCTTT. Translation gives CASSKERAEAFF. Full variable domain (missing parts from reference TRBV2 and TRBJ1-1): EPEVTQTPSHQVTQMGQEVILRCVPISNHLYFYWYRQILGQKVEFLVSFYNNEISEKSEIFDDQFSVERPDGSNFTLKIRSTKLEDSAMYFCASSKERAEAFFGQGTRLTVV.